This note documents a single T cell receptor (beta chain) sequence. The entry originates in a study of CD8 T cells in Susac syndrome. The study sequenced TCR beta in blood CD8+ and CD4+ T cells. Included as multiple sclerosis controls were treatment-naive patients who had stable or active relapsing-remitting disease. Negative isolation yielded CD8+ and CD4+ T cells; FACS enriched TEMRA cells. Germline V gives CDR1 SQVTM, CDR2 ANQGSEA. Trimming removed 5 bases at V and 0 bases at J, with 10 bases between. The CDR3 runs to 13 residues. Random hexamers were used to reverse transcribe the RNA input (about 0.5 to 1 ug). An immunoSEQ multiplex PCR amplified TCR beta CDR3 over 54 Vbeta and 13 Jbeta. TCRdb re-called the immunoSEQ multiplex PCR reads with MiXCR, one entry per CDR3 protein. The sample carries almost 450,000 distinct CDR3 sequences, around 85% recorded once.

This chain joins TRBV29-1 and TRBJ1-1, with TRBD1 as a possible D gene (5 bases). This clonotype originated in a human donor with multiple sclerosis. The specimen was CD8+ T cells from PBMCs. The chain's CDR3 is CSVTGTVNTEAFF. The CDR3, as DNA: TGCAGCGTTACCGGGACGGTGAACACTGAAGCTTTCTTT.